These 2 T cell receptor beta chains originate from one sample sequenced in a study of human T cells and chemical hapten exposure (dated by TCRdb to the early 2020s). The time point label corresponds to: pre-sensitization, week 0. The sample's treatment or condition label, in plain terms: therapeutic diphenylcyclopropenone sensitization with weekly scalp DPC. Receptor libraries were prepared by RACE. The instrument was a NextSeq 500. TCRdb reprocessed the public reads (quality trimming at Q25 with fastp, clone calling with MiXCR) and kept in-frame beta chains. Each entry merges the rows of one CDR3 protein and shows their most common DNA and genes. This sample lists 240,000 or so distinct CDR3 sequences; more than 6.5% were detected once. The ten largest clones represent approximately 2.3% of the sample. Sequencing was performed on whole blood, taken in connection with sensitization to the hapten diphenylcyclopropenone (DPC). These receptors were collected from a woman aged 40-49 years with alopecia areata. Some clones in this sample may be carry-over from other donors' samples.

The table lists this clonotype with a few counts. The V call is TRBV7-2, the J call TRBJ1-3; D is possibly TRBD1 (5 bases). CDR3 length: 16 residues. CDR1 is SGHTA and CDR2 is FQGNSA in the germline V gene. The V end was cut by 5 bases, the J end by 4 bases, with 18 bases between. CDR3: CASSPQSQGAGNTIYF. The CDR3 DNA reads TGTGCCAGCAGCCCGCAAAGTCAGGGTGCCGGAAACACCATATATTTT.

This clonotype was counted at least ten times. The V call is TRBV14, the J call TRBJ1-4; no definite D call. The germline V gene encodes CDR1 SGHDN and CDR2 FVKESK. The CDR3 totals 13 residues. The V end was cut by 4 bases, the J end by 4 bases, with 7 bases between. The CDR3 sequence: CASSRSYNEKLFF. The CDR3, as DNA: TGTGCCAGCAGCCGATCCTATAATGAAAAACTGTTTTTT.